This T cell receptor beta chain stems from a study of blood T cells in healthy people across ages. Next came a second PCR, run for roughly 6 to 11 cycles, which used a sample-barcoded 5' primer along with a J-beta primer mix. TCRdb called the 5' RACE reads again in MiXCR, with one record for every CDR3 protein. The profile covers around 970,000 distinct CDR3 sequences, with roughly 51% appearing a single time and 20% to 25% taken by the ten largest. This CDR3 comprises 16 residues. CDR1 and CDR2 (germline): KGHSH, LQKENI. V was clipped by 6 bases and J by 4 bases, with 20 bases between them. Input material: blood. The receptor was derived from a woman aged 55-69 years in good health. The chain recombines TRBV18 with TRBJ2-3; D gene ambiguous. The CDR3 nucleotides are TGTGCCAGCTCTCGTAGAATTCAAAGAATCGCAGATACGCAGTATTTT. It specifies CASSRRIQRIADTQYF. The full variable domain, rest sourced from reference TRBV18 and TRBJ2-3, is NAGVMQNPRHLVRRRGQEARLRCSPMKGHSHVYWYRQLPEEGLKFMVYLQKENIIDESGMPKERFSAEFPKEGPSILRIQQVVRGDSAAYFCASSRRIQRIADTQYFGPGTRLTVL.